A single sample gave rise to the 30 T cell receptor beta chains below, sequenced in a study of blood T cell repertoires in COVID-19. Libraries were prepared by immunoSEQ multiplex PCR; TCRdb keeps only in-frame clonotypes and omits some of them. In the table there are 50,000 to 65,000 clones, almost 90% of which are singletons. Sequenced sample: peripheral blood. The receptors were sampled from a man in his sixties with acute or convalescent COVID-19.

This sequence joins TRBV28 and TRBJ1-2; 9 bases align to TRBD1. V lost 5 bases, J lost 4 bases, and 8 bases stayed unmatched. Germline V gene sequence: CDR1 MDHEN, CDR2 SYDVKM. This CDR3 comprises 15 residues. The CDR3 loop is CASSPQGALGYGYTF. The CDR3 nucleotides are TGTGCCAGCAGTCCACAGGGGGCTCTCGGCTATGGCTACACCTTC.

The CDR3 loop reads CASSEVPTSGRHNEQFF. The CDR3 nucleotides read TGTGCCAGCAGCGAAGTACCCACTAGCGGGAGACACAATGAGCAGTTCTTC. The chain uses TRBV7-9 and TRBJ2-1, with TRBD2 matching over 11 bases. J gave up 5 bases and V 5 bases, and 11 bases lay outside the gene matches. CDR1 and CDR2 from the germline V gene are SEHNR and FQNEAQ (reference sequence). This CDR3 is 17 amino acids long.

The chain is built from TRBV4-1 and TRBJ1-5; a possible D gene is TRBD1 (5 bases). Germline loops: CDR1 MGHRA, CDR2 YSYEKL. The CDR3 has 14 residues. Between the trimmed V and J ends, which lost 0 bases and 6 bases, there was a span of 9 bases. The CDR3 reads CASSQERGGQPQHF. The CDR3 nucleotides read TGCGCCAGCAGCCAAGAAAGGGGCGGTCAGCCCCAGCATTTT.

The table lists this clone with a few counts. The gene calls are TRBV30 and TRBJ1-5, with D tentatively TRBD1 (5 bases). Trimming left V 2 bases short and J 7 bases short, with 12 bases between. This CDR3 has 13 residues. The germline CDR1 and CDR2 sequences are GTSNPN and SVGIG (reference sequence). Here the CDR3 DNA reads TGTGCCTGGAGTCAGGGTTTAGGACAGCCCCAGCATTTT. It yields the protein CAWSQGLGQPQHF. Together with reference TRBV30 and TRBJ1-5, the CDR3 gives the full variable domain: SQTIHQWPATLVQPVGSPLSLECTVEGTSNPNLYWYRQAAGRGLQLLFYSVGIGQISSEVPQNLSASRPQDRQFILSSKKLLLSDSGFYLCAWSQGLGQPQHFGDGTRLSIL.

This clone has more than one count but fewer than ten. V is TRBV5-1 and J is TRBJ2-3; 11 bases are a match to TRBD2. This CDR3 spans 17 amino acids. Looked up from germline, CDR1 is SGHRS and CDR2 is YFSETQ. The junction had 10 bases not matched to a gene; V was cut back by 0 bases and J by 7 bases. The CDR3 sequence is CASSLGGSGRAMHTQYF. The DNA for the CDR3 is TGCGCCAGCAGCTTGGGTGGTAGCGGGAGGGCCATGCATACGCAGTATTTT.

The V call is TRBV5-4, the J call TRBJ2-5; 10 nucleotides align to TRBD2. The CDR3 is 15 amino acids. V was pared by 3 bases and J by 1 base, with 3 bases of the junction left unmatched. CDR1 and CDR2 (germline): SGHNT, YYREEE (reference sequence). Here the CDR3 DNA reads TGTGCCAGCAGCTCACGGACTAGCGGCCAAGAGACCCAGTACTTC. Translation gives CASSSRTSGQETQYF. The full variable domain, with the rest looked up from reference TRBV5-4 and TRBJ2-5, is ETGVTQSPTHLIKTRGQQVTLRCSSQSGHNTVSWYQQALGQGPQFIFQYYREEENGRGNFPPRFSGLQFPNYSSELNVNALELDDSALYLCASSSRTSGQETQYFGPGTRLLVL.

The rearrangement joins TRBV2 to TRBJ2-2; 7 bases agree with TRBD2. Germline assignment: CDR1 SNHLY and CDR2 FYNNEI. With V trimmed by 10 bases and J by 5 bases, 10 bases remained unmatched. This CDR3 contains 14 residues. As DNA, the CDR3 is TGTGCCAAGGAGCGGGGTTCGGGGACCGGGGAGCTGTTTTTT. Translation gives CAKERGSGTGELFF.

The chain combines TRBV4-2 with TRBJ2-6; TRBD1 aligns across 9 bases. Germline V lookup: CDR1 LGHNA, CDR2 YNFKEQ. The CDR3 extends over 19 amino acids. The junction had 6 bases not matched to a gene; V was cut back by 0 bases and J by 0 bases. The CDR3 protein is CASSQEEMTGGSGANVLTF. DNA of the CDR3: TGTGCCAGCAGCCAAGAGGAAATGACAGGGGGCTCTGGGGCCAACGTCCTGACTTTC.

The J gene is TRBJ2-5, the V gene TRBV28; 13 bases match TRBD2. Germline V gene lookup returns CDR1 MDHEN and CDR2 SYDVKM. V was clipped by 3 bases and J by 4 bases; unmatched bases: 14. The CDR3 contains 19 residues. This CDR3 is CASSFFWIGLAGERETQYF. The CDR3, as DNA: TGTGCCAGCAGTTTTTTTTGGATTGGACTAGCGGGAGAAAGAGAGACCCAGTACTTC.

V is TRBV7-8 and J is TRBJ1-2; D may be TRBD1 (5 bases). V shed 1 base and J shed 2 bases, with 14 bases lying between them. The CDR3 is made up of 16 amino acids. The germline CDR1 and CDR2 sequences are SGHVS and FQNEAQ. This CDR3 reads CASSLDWGRPNYGYTF. Here the CDR3 DNA reads TGTGCCAGCAGCTTAGATTGGGGGAGGCCCAACTATGGCTACACCTTC.

Points on this clone: Germline and junction disagree at one end, which may indicate a read error. This chain links TRBV6-4 with TRBJ1-1, with D possibly TRBD1 on 5 matching bases. The CDR3 consists of 13 residues. Germline V gene sequence: CDR1 MRHNA, CDR2 SNTAGT. The CDR3 region has the DNA TGTGCCGGCAGGGCAGGGCGAGGCACTGAAGCTTTCTTT. Encoded protein: CAGRAGRGTEAFF.

The V and J genes are TRBV6-5 and TRBJ1-1, with D perhaps TRBD1 (5 bases). Trimming removed 8 bases at V and 3 bases at J, with 13 bases between. The CDR3 length is 13 residues. Germline assignment: CDR1 MNHEY and CDR2 SVGAGI. The CDR3 reads CASVTGGYTEAFF. The CDR3, as DNA: TGTGCCAGCGTAACGGGGGGGTACACTGAAGCTTTCTTT.

J is TRBJ1-5 and V is TRBV7-9; TRBD1 aligns across 7 bases. The CDR3 extends over 14 amino acids. Trimming at V came to 3 bases and at J to 5 bases, leaving 4 bases not matched to a gene. Germline V gene lookup returns CDR1 SEHNR and CDR2 FQNEAQ (reference sequence). DNA of the CDR3: TGTGCCAGCAGCTTCGGGGACAGTTATCAGCCCCAGCATTTT. Amino acid sequence: CASSFGDSYQPQHF.

The CDR3 loop is CASSLSSLGAGANTGELFF. The CDR3 coding sequence is TGTGCCAGCAGTTTATCGTCTCTCGGGGCAGGGGCGAACACCGGGGAGCTGTTTTTT. The chain joins TRBV27 to TRBJ2-2; tentatively, D is TRBD1 (6 bases). The CDR3 length is 19 residues. Germline CDR1 MNHEY, CDR2 SMNVEV (reference sequence). The V and J ends lost 0 bases and 0 bases respectively, with 17 bases between them.

The chain couples TRBV2 to TRBJ2-5, with a tentative D call TRBD2 (6 bases). The V end was cut by 4 bases, the J end by 1 base, with 7 bases between. The CDR3 covers 13 residues. CDR1 is SNHLY and CDR2 is FYNNEI in the germline V gene. The CDR3 DNA is TGTGCCAGCAGTGGGCGGGGCCAAGAGACCCAGTACTTC. This gives the protein CASSGRGQETQYF.

The rearrangement joins TRBV28 to TRBJ2-5; 9 bases align to TRBD1. The CDR3 has 14 amino acids. CDR1 MDHEN and CDR2 SYDVKM come from the germline V gene. V lost 5 bases, J lost 7 bases, and 8 bases stayed unmatched. The CDR3 region has the DNA TGTGCCAGCAGTGGCCGGACAGGGGATCTGACCCAGTACTTC. Translation gives CASSGRTGDLTQYF.

The chain has TRBV6-6 and TRBJ1-5; 7 positions agree with TRBD1. Germline lookup yields CDR1 MNHNY and CDR2 SVGAGI (reference sequence). Losses at the gene ends were 0 bases for V and 6 bases for J; bases not matched to a gene: 5. This CDR3 contains 15 residues. This chain's CDR3 is CASSYSTGYGQPQHF. The CDR3 DNA sequence: TGTGCCAGCAGTTACTCGACAGGGTACGGTCAGCCCCAGCATTTT.

The CDR3 loop is CASSRVTSGGQETQYF. DNA for the CDR3: TGTGCCAGCAGCCGGGTGACTAGCGGGGGTCAAGAGACCCAGTACTTC. The chain has TRBV4-2 and TRBJ2-5; 12 bases match TRBD2. CDR1 is LGHNA and CDR2 is YNFKEQ in the germline V gene. The trim removed 4 bases at V and 2 bases at J, leaving 5 bases unmatched. The CDR3 loop spans 16 amino acids.

The chain has TRBV5-1 and TRBJ2-2; no clear D gene. Looked up from germline, CDR1 is SGHRS and CDR2 is YFSETQ. Between the trimmed V and J ends, which lost 0 bases and 2 bases, there was a span of 5 bases. This CDR3 comprises 14 residues. This chain's CDR3 is CASSLVQNTGELFF. CDR3 nucleotide sequence: TGCGCCAGCAGCTTGGTTCAAAACACCGGGGAGCTGTTTTTT.

This sequence joins TRBV5-8 and TRBJ2-3, with 10 nucleotides matching TRBD1. CDR1 is SGHTS and CDR2 is YDEGEE in the germline V gene. The CDR3 sequence is 17 residues long. Trimming took 0 bases from V and 4 from J; bases not matched to a gene: 8. The CDR3: CASSLDMGQGFADTQYF. CDR3 sequence (DNA): TGTGCCAGCAGCTTGGATATGGGACAGGGGTTCGCAGATACGCAGTATTTT.

J is TRBJ1-2 and V is TRBV4-1; D not resolved. Germline V gene sequence: CDR1 MGHRA, CDR2 YSYEKL. Trimming removed 0 bases from V and 2 bases from J, with 7 bases in between. The CDR3 sequence is 14 residues long. CDR3 in DNA: TGCGCCAGCAGCCAAGATTGGGCCAACTATGGCTACACCTTC. It translates to CASSQDWANYGYTF.

The chain links TRBV30 to TRBJ1-5; D unclear. This CDR3 has 13 amino acids. Germline V CDR1 and CDR2: GTSNPN, SVGIG (reference sequence). The V gene lost 0 bases and the J gene lost 4 bases, with 7 bases spanning the gap. Here the CDR3 DNA reads TGTGCCTGGAGTGTACGCGGGAATCAGCCCCAGCATTTT. Protein: CAWSVRGNQPQHF.

The rearrangement uses TRBV28 and TRBJ2-1; 12 positions agree with TRBD2. The CDR3 sequence is 15 residues long. The V gene's germline CDR1 is MDHEN and CDR2 SYDVKM. Trimming took 6 bases from V and 6 from J; bases not matched to a gene: 6. The CDR3 DNA follows: TGTGCCAGCAGCCCCCTAGCGGGAGGGCCCAATGAGCAGTTCTTC. The encoded protein is CASSPLAGGPNEQFF.

This rearrangement joins TRBV7-8 to TRBJ1-3; 11 nucleotides align to TRBD1. This CDR3 spans 15 amino acids. The V gene end was trimmed by 5 bases and the J gene end by 6 bases; junction bases not matched to a gene: 6. Germline V gene data show CDR1 as SGHVS and CDR2 as FQNEAQ. The CDR3 loop is CASSPGQGAVNTIYF. The CDR3 DNA sequence: TGTGCCAGCAGCCCCGGACAGGGGGCGGTAAACACCATATATTTT. Full variable domain (remainder filled in from reference TRBV7-8 and TRBJ1-3): GAGVSQSPRYKVAKRGQDVALRCDPISGHVSLFWYQQALGQGPEFLTYFQNEAQLDKSGLPSDRFFAERPEGSVSTLKIQRTQQEDSAVYLCASSPGQGAVNTIYFGEGSWLTVV.

This chain uses TRBV18 with TRBJ2-2; D may be TRBD1 (5 bases). Germline V gene data show CDR1 as KGHSH and CDR2 as LQKENI. The CDR3 is 15 residues long. Trimming removed 2 bases at V and 3 bases at J, with 10 bases between. This CDR3 reads CASSPGQGYTGELFF. The CDR3 DNA reads as TGTGCCAGCTCACCAGGTCAGGGATACACCGGGGAGCTGTTTTTT. Together with reference TRBV18 and TRBJ2-2, the CDR3 gives the full variable domain: NAGVMQNPRHLVRRRGQEARLRCSPMKGHSHVYWYRQLPEEGLKFMVYLQKENIIDESGMPKERFSAEFPKEGPSILRIQQVVRGDSAAYFCASSPGQGYTGELFFGEGSRLTVL.

The V gene is TRBV2, the J gene TRBJ2-7, with D possibly being TRBD2 (5 bases). From germline, CDR1 is SNHLY and CDR2 FYNNEI. V lost 10 bases to trimming and J lost 2 bases, with 9 bases between them. The CDR3 runs 11 residues. CDR3 sequence reads: CATQAAYEQYF. Here the CDR3 DNA reads TGTGCCACTCAAGCGGCCTACGAGCAGTACTTC.

This clone was counted once. The chain carries TRBV20-1 and TRBJ2-1; 7 nucleotides align to TRBD2. Germline V gene data show CDR1 as DFQATT and CDR2 as SNEGSKA (reference sequence). The CDR3 length is 15 residues. The ends lost 3 bases at V and 7 bases at J; junction bases unmatched: 12. The CDR3 DNA reads TGCAGTGCTAGTGGCGGGAGAAGTACCGTAAATGAGCAGTTCTTC. Its translation: CSASGGRSTVNEQFF.

This rearrangement joins TRBV7-8 to TRBJ2-1; the D gene is possibly TRBD1 (6 bases). The CDR3 runs 15 residues. Trimming took 5 bases from V and 2 from J, leaving 13 bases between them. Germline V gene lookup returns CDR1 SGHVS and CDR2 FQNEAQ. The CDR3, as DNA: TGTGCCAGCAGCCCTCGGACAGCTGCCTACAATGAGCAGTTCTTC. Translating gives CASSPRTAAYNEQFF.

The chain couples TRBV3-1 (or the pseudogene TRBV3-2) to TRBJ2-3, with a weak D call TRBD2 (6 bases). Germline V gene data show CDR1 as LGHDT and CDR2 as YNNKEL (reference sequence). V was cut by 5 bases and J by 5 bases, with 8 bases left in between. There are 12 residues in the CDR3. CDR3 coding DNA: TGTGCCAGCAGCGAAGCGGGAGATACGCAGTATTTT. Protein: CASSEAGDTQYF.

The chain employs TRBV25-1 and TRBJ1-4, with D perhaps TRBD1 (6 bases). CDR1 and CDR2 from the germline V gene are MGHDK and SYGVNS. The CDR3 is 18 residues long. V dropped 4 bases and J dropped 8 bases, with 26 bases sitting between them. DNA of the CDR3: TGTGCCAGCAGTGCCCTATTCCCCTACAGGGACCCGTTAGAAAAACTGTTTTTT. Its protein is CASSALFPYRDPLEKLFF.